Sequencing of this T cell receptor (beta chain) was carried out in a study of cytomegalovirus exposure and HLA in healthy donors. As for the study in general: Unique TCRs numbering roughly 80 million, obtained from HLA-typed donors, made up an early data release. Study-level points and caveats: Per published accounts, TCR beta sequences correctly predicted the HLA-A and HLA-B alleles of most subjects.

The PCR used 60 Vbeta and 13 Jbeta primers. In the original workflow: Later work found approximately 80 million unique TCR beta chains, with approximately 12 million shared. Produced via immunoSEQ multiplex PCR; TCRdb's table is partial and in-frame only. V and J calls and clone size follow that table, whereas D and trimming were derived from the DNA. The sample yields about 160,000 clones, 70% to 85% seen once. Worth noting for this clone: Its cognate antigen is unknown.

The CDR3 has 12 residues. Germline CDR1 reads SGHRS; CDR2 reads YFSETQ. V trimming: 3 bases; J trimming: 8 bases; junction bases outside the gene matches: 3. This receptor was identified in a man aged 40-50 years in good health and CMV-seronegative. Material: PBMCs. The chain uses TRBV5-1 and TRBJ1-1; 8 nucleotides agree with TRBD1. The CDR3 DNA sequence: TGCGCCAGCAGCTACCGGACAGGGGAAGCTTTCTTT. Residues: CASSYRTGEAFF.